This T cell receptor beta chain was observed in a study of identical twins. Whole-study findings and limits: Modeled out-of-frame TCR alpha sharing in monozygotic twins fell below observed levels. Less excess twin sharing appeared in beta out-of-frame sequences.

Germline values: CDR1 MDHEN, CDR2 SYDVKM. V lost 5 bases and J 1 base, leaving 11 bases between the germline ends. The CDR3 runs to 15 residues. As regards this clonotype: Its antigen remains unknown. Just one base apart from a much larger clone, this may be a read error.

One entry per CDR3 protein results from TCRdb running MiXCR on the 5' RACE reads. The table includes around 650,000 distinct CDR3 sequences, 7.1% detected once. These data also featured in a second study, about yellow fever vaccine responses in identical twins.

Sequencing was carried out using PBMCs. This receptor was taken from a woman between 18 and 29 years old in good health. This chain uses TRBV28 with TRBJ2-2; D gene unclear. The CDR3 reads CASSEDRGNTGELFF. Written as DNA, the CDR3 is TGTGCCAGCAGTGAGGACCGAGGGAACACCGGGGAGCTGTTTTTT.